A single sample is the source of the 30 T cell receptor beta chains below, sequenced in a study of blood T cell repertoires in COVID-19. The repertoire was sequenced with immunoSEQ multiplex PCR; TCRdb's copy has only in-frame clones and lacks some. The sample includes around 260,000 clones, 89% seen only once; the top ten take approximately 0.85%. Input material: peripheral blood. The receptors here all came from a woman aged 40-49 years who had recovered from COVID-19.

The V gene is TRBV28, the J gene TRBJ2-1; 16 bases align to TRBD2. Germline assignment: CDR1 MDHEN and CDR2 SYDVKM. The CDR3 is 17 amino acids. With 6 bases clipped from V and 4 bases from J, the junction kept 6 bases outside the gene matches. The CDR3 DNA follows: TGTGCCAGCAGCTCCGGGACTAGCGGGAGGGCTTACAATGAGCAGTTCTTC. Translating it yields CASSSGTSGRAYNEQFF.

The gene calls are TRBV7-9 and TRBJ2-1; 10 bases agree with TRBD2. Germline lookup yields CDR1 SEHNR and CDR2 FQNEAQ (reference sequence). V gave up 5 bases and J gave up 9 bases; unmatched junction bases: 13. CDR3 length equals 16 residues. As DNA, the CDR3 is TGTGCCAGCAGCCGCCCGGGGCTAGCGGGAGCCAGTGAGCAGTTCTTC. Translation gives CASSRPGLAGASEQFF.

The chain recombines TRBV28 with TRBJ2-1; 7 bases fit TRBD1. The CDR3 spans 14 residues. CDR1 MDHEN and CDR2 SYDVKM come from the germline V gene. The junction had 5 bases not matched to a gene; V was cut back by 5 bases and J by 4 bases. As DNA, the CDR3 is TGTGCCAGCAGTGTGGGGACAGCATACAATGAGCAGTTCTTC. Translating it yields CASSVGTAYNEQFF.

This rearrangement joins TRBV29-1 to TRBJ2-7; TRBD2 agrees at 13 bases. Unmatched junction bases numbered 8, after V lost 7 bases and J lost 2 bases. The CDR3 runs 15 residues. Per the germline V gene, CDR1 is SQVTM and CDR2 is ANQGSEA. The CDR3: CSAGGGLAGPYEQYF. The CDR3 DNA sequence: TGCAGCGCCGGTGGGGGACTAGCGGGACCCTACGAGCAGTACTTC.

The chain links TRBV2 to TRBJ2-2; D is possibly TRBD2 (6 bases). The CDR3 covers 15 residues. Germline values: CDR1 SNHLY, CDR2 FYNNEI. The V and J ends lost 7 bases and 4 bases respectively, with 16 bases between them. CDR3 DNA sequence: TGTGCCAGCACCCCCGAGGGAGGACTCACCGGGGAGCTGTTTTTT. Amino acids: CASTPEGGLTGELFF.

Only one count was recorded for this clone. The V and J genes are TRBV10-3 and TRBJ2-1; 10 nucleotides align to TRBD2. V gave up 4 bases and J gave up 5 bases; unmatched junction bases: 8. This CDR3 has 16 residues. The germline V gene encodes CDR1 ENHRY and CDR2 SYGVKD. CDR3 bases: TGTGCCATCAGTGTGGGGCTAGCGGGGGATAACAATGAGCAGTTCTTC. It is translated as CAISVGLAGDNNEQFF.

V gene TRBV5-1 combines with J gene TRBJ2-3; 7 bases agree with TRBD2. J gave up 4 bases and V 4 bases, and 15 bases lay outside the gene matches. Germline assignment: CDR1 SGHRS and CDR2 YFSETQ. There are 17 residues in the CDR3. The CDR3 bases are TGCGCCAGCAGCGAACTTCCCGGGACTAAGAGGGCAGATACGCAGTATTTT. Its protein is CASSELPGTKRADTQYF.

The chain is built from TRBV19 and TRBJ1-2, with TRBD1 matching over 8 bases. Germline loops: CDR1 LNHDA, CDR2 SQIVND (reference sequence). The J segment lost 5 bases and the V segment lost 1 base, leaving 3 bases of the junction unmatched. The CDR3 runs to 14 residues. In nucleotides, the CDR3 is TGTGCCAGTAGTATAGTACAGGGGGGGTATGGCTACACCTTC. Residues: CASSIVQGGYGYTF.

The gene calls are TRBV3-1 (or the pseudogene TRBV3-2) and TRBJ2-5, with 8 positions matching TRBD1. There are 15 residues in the CDR3. V was clipped by 4 bases and J by 2 bases; unmatched bases: 6. Germline CDR1 is LGHDT and CDR2 is YNNKEL (reference sequence). The CDR3 is CASSPQDRAQETQYF. The DNA of the CDR3 is TGTGCCAGCAGCCCCCAGGACAGGGCACAAGAGACCCAGTACTTC.

This chain joins TRBV7-8 and TRBJ1-4, with 10 bases lining up with TRBD1. V shed 1 base, J shed 6 bases, and the junction held 14 bases outside the gene matches. Germline V lookup: CDR1 SGHVS, CDR2 FQNEAQ. This CDR3 contains 19 residues. The CDR3 spells CASSLGMGQGHPGYEKLFF. CDR3 coding DNA: TGTGCCAGCAGCTTAGGAATGGGACAGGGGCACCCGGGGTATGAAAAACTGTTTTTT.

The chain is built from TRBV5-1 and TRBJ2-3; 7 positions agree with TRBD2. The CDR3 contains 15 residues. V lost 4 bases to trimming and J lost 6 bases; unmatched junction nucleotides: 11. The germline V gene encodes CDR1 SGHRS and CDR2 YFSETQ. As DNA, the CDR3 is TGCGCCAGCAGCAGCGGGACTCCGAGATTTGATACGCAGTATTTT. Amino acid sequence: CASSSGTPRFDTQYF.

CDR3 sequence: CASSRLAGSNTGELFF. The DNA of the CDR3 is TGTGCCAGCAGTCGACTAGCGGGGTCGAACACCGGGGAGCTGTTTTTT. The rearrangement joins TRBV11-1 to TRBJ2-2; TRBD2 aligns across 11 bases. This CDR3 has 16 residues. Germline lookup yields CDR1 SGHAT and CDR2 FQDESV (reference sequence). V was clipped by 6 bases and J by 0 bases; unmatched bases: 3.

The chain links TRBV6-1 to TRBJ2-7, with D possibly matching TRBD1 (6 bases). V was pared by 1 base and J by 5 bases, with 6 bases between. Germline V gene data show CDR1 as MNHNS and CDR2 as SASEGT. The CDR3 spans 12 residues. CDR3: CASSEDRDEQYF. The CDR3 bases are TGTGCCAGCAGTGAAGACAGGGACGAGCAGTACTTC.

The chain links TRBV28 to TRBJ1-5; 9 bases are a match to TRBD1. The CDR3 loop spans 14 amino acids. Unmatched junction bases numbered 4, after V lost 6 bases and J lost 4 bases. CDR1 and CDR2 from the germline V gene are MDHEN and SYDVKM. In DNA, the CDR3 is TGTGCCAGCAGCTCCGGGACAGGGAATCAGCCCCAGCATTTT. Amino acids: CASSSGTGNQPQHF.

The V and J genes are TRBV5-4 and TRBJ2-4; TRBD2 agrees at 8 bases. The germline V gene encodes CDR1 SGHNT and CDR2 YYREEE (reference sequence). This CDR3 region has 14 residues. V lost 5 bases, J lost 8 bases, and 9 bases stayed unmatched. The CDR3 sequence is CASREAGEAHIQYF. CDR3 coding DNA: TGTGCCAGCAGAGAAGCGGGAGAGGCACACATTCAGTACTTC.

A note on this clone: This sample also contains other DNA sequences that code for the same CDR3. The rearrangement links TRBV7-2 to TRBJ2-2; D gene uncertain. V gave up 2 bases and J gave up 1 base, with 5 bases separating them. Germline values: CDR1 SGHTA, CDR2 FQGNSA. There are 14 residues in the CDR3. The CDR3 loop is CASSLSGNTGELFF. Written as DNA, the CDR3 is TGTGCCAGCAGCTTATCAGGGAACACCGGGGAGCTGTTTTTT.

The CDR3 nucleotides are TGTGCCAGCAGTGAGCCCTATGGCTACACCTTC. Protein product: CASSEPYGYTF. The chain has TRBV6-7 and TRBJ1-2, with no clear D. TRBV6-7 is assigned to the ORF class and has an uncertain function. V lost 5 bases and J 4 bases, leaving 5 bases between the germline ends. The CDR3 is 11 amino acids.

The genes are TRBV19 and TRBJ2-7; TRBD2 agrees at 7 bases. Germline V gene data show CDR1 as LNHDA and CDR2 as SQIVND (reference sequence). V was pared by 9 bases and J by 3 bases, with 8 bases of the junction left unmatched. This CDR3 has 13 residues. This CDR3 reads CASSGETIYEQYF. The CDR3, as DNA: TGTGCCAGCAGCGGGGAGACTATCTACGAGCAGTACTTC.

V usage is TRBV7-9 and J usage is TRBJ1-4, with 7 bases that match TRBD1. Germline trimming cut 3 bases from V and 0 bases from J; bases unmatched to any gene: 1. Germline V gives CDR1 SEHNR, CDR2 FQNEAQ (reference sequence). This CDR3 is built from 15 residues. CDR3: CASSFGQATNEKLFF. The CDR3 DNA reads as TGTGCCAGCAGCTTCGGACAGGCAACTAATGAAAAACTGTTTTTT.

This sequence joins TRBV3-1 (or the pseudogene TRBV3-2) and TRBJ2-1; no reliable D call. This CDR3 is 14 amino acids long. Germline V gene sequence: CDR1 LGHDT, CDR2 YNNKEL (reference sequence). V lost 3 bases and J 0 bases, leaving 6 bases between the germline ends. The CDR3 nucleotides read TGTGCCAGCAGCCACTCAGTCTCCTACAATGAGCAGTTCTTC. Protein: CASSHSVSYNEQFF.

V usage is TRBV6-6 and J usage is TRBJ1-3, with D possibly TRBD1 on 6 matching bases. V lost 8 bases, J lost 0 bases, and 14 bases lay in between. This CDR3 has 15 residues. CDR1 and CDR2 from the germline V gene are MNHNY and SVGAGI (reference sequence). The chain's CDR3 is CASSQGPPSGNTIYF. Here the CDR3 DNA reads TGTGCCAGCTCACAGGGACCCCCCTCTGGAAACACCATATATTTT.

The V gene is TRBV9, the J gene TRBJ2-7; 15 bases match TRBD2. Germline V lookup: CDR1 SGDLS, CDR2 YYNGEE. CDR3 size: 15 residues. The V segment lost 3 bases and the J segment 5 bases; nucleotides outside the gene matches: 3. CDR3 DNA sequence: TGTGCCAGCAGCGCCGGACTAGCGGGAGGGCACGAGCAGTACTTC. Protein product: CASSAGLAGGHEQYF.

The V and J genes are TRBV6-1 and TRBJ2-7; D unclear. Germline CDR1 and CDR2: MNHNS and SASEGT. This CDR3 contains 16 residues. The V and J ends lost 2 bases and 0 bases respectively, with 14 bases between them. The chain's CDR3 is CASSETGSLSSYEQYF. CDR3 bases: TGTGCCAGCAGTGAAACGGGTAGTCTAAGCTCCTACGAGCAGTACTTC.

In this sample, this clone turned up many times. The gene calls are TRBV7-2 and TRBJ2-7, with 8 bases fitting TRBD1. The CDR3 contains 17 residues. Germline loops: CDR1 SGHTA, CDR2 FQGNSA. J lost 2 bases, V lost 1 base, and 10 bases had no gene match. The chain's CDR3 is CASSLVAGQGSPYEQYF. The CDR3 DNA reads TGTGCCAGCAGCTTAGTAGCTGGACAGGGTAGTCCCTACGAGCAGTACTTC.

This clone was recorded a few times. The chain uses TRBV18 and TRBJ1-1, with D unclear. V lost 1 base and J 5 bases, leaving 5 bases between the germline ends. Germline V gene data show CDR1 as KGHSH and CDR2 as LQKENI. CDR3 length equals 12 residues. The chain's CDR3 is CASSPRETEAFF. The CDR3, as DNA: TGTGCCAGCTCACCACGAGAGACTGAAGCTTTCTTT.

This clone has only one observation. V usage is TRBV27 and J usage is TRBJ1-2; 7 nucleotides agree with TRBD1. CDR3 length equals 15 residues. Looked up from germline, CDR1 is MNHEY and CDR2 is SMNVEV (reference sequence). V lost 3 bases to trimming and J lost 5 bases; unmatched junction nucleotides: 9. CDR3 sequence reads: CASSLSAGQLYGYTF. As DNA, the CDR3 is TGTGCCAGCAGTTTGTCTGCGGGACAGTTGTATGGCTACACCTTC.

The table lists this clone with a few counts. The chain uses TRBV19 and TRBJ1-1; unclear D gene. The CDR3 sequence is 13 residues long. V was cut by 3 bases and J by 3 bases, with 8 bases left in between. CDR1 LNHDA and CDR2 SQIVND come from the germline V gene (reference sequence). The CDR3 DNA reads as TGTGCCAGTAGTATTGGGCGGGACACTGAAGCTTTCTTT. This sequence encodes CASSIGRDTEAFF.

The CDR3 protein is CATSRDRTVNTEAFF. CDR3 nucleotide sequence: TGTGCCACCAGCAGAGATAGAACAGTCAACACTGAAGCTTTCTTT. This chain joins TRBV15 and TRBJ1-1; no firm D call. Trimming removed 0 bases from V and 2 bases from J, with 10 bases in between. The germline V gene encodes CDR1 LNHNV and CDR2 YYDKDF (reference sequence). The CDR3 is made up of 15 amino acids.

This clone was picked up one time. J is TRBJ2-7 and V is TRBV3-1 (or the pseudogene TRBV3-2), with 10 bases identical to TRBD2. The CDR3 loop spans 17 amino acids. The J segment lost 1 base and the V segment lost 0 bases, leaving 6 bases of the junction unmatched. Germline CDR1 and CDR2: LGHDT and YNNKEL (reference sequence). The chain's CDR3 is CASSQDQLAGVSYEQYF. The CDR3 DNA sequence: TGTGCCAGCAGCCAAGATCAGCTAGCGGGAGTGTCCTACGAGCAGTACTTC.

The chain combines TRBV11-3 with TRBJ2-7, with 9 positions matching TRBD1. The CDR3 loop spans 15 amino acids. With 4 bases clipped from V and 0 bases from J, the junction kept 4 bases outside the gene matches. Germline CDR1 SGHNT, CDR2 YENEEA. CDR3 residues: CASSSGTGTSYEQYF. DNA of the CDR3: TGTGCCAGCAGCTCCGGGACAGGGACCTCCTACGAGCAGTACTTC. The variable domain in full, with the rest retrieved from reference TRBV11-3 and TRBJ2-7, is EAGVVQSPRYKIIEKKQPVAFWCNPISGHNTLYWYLQNLGQGPELLIRYENEEAVDDSQLPKDRFSAERLKGVDSTLKIQPAELGDSAVYLCASSSGTGTSYEQYFGPGTRLTVT.